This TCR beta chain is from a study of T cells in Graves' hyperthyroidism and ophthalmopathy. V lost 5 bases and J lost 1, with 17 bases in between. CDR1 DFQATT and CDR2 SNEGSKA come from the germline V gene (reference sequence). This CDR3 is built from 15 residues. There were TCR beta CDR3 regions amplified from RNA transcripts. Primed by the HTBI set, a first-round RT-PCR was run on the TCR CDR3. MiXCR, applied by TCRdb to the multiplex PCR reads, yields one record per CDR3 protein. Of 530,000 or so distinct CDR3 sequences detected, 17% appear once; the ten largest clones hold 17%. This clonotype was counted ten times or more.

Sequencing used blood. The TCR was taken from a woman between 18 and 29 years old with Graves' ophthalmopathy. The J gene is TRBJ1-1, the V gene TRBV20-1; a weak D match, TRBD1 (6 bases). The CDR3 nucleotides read TGCAGTGCTCGACAGGACAGCAGCGGGAACACTGAAGCTTTCTTT. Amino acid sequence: CSARQDSSGNTEAFF.